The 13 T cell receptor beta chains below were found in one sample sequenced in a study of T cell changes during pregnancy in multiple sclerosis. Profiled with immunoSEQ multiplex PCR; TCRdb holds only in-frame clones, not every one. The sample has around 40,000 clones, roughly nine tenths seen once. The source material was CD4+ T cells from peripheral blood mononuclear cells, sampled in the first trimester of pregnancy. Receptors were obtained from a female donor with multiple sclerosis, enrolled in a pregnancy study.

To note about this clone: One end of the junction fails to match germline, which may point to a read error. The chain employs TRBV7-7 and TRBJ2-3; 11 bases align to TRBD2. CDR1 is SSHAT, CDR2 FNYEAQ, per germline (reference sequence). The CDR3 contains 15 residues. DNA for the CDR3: TGTGCTAGCAGCACCTCTAGCGGGAGGTCAGATACGCAGTATTTT. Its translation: CASSTSSGRSDTQYF.

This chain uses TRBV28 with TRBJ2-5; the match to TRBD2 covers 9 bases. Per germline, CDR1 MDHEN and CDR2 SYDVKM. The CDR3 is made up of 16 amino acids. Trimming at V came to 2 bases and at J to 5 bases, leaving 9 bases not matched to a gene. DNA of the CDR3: TGTGCCAGCAGTTTAGGTTTAGCGGGAGTCGGCGAGACCCAGTACTTC. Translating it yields CASSLGLAGVGETQYF.

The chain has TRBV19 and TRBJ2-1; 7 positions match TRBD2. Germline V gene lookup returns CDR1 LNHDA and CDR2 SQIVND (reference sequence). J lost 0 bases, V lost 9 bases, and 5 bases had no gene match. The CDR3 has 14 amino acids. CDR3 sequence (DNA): TGTGCCAGCCGTCGCGGGGGCTCCTACAATGAGCAGTTCTTC. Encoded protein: CASRRGGSYNEQFF.

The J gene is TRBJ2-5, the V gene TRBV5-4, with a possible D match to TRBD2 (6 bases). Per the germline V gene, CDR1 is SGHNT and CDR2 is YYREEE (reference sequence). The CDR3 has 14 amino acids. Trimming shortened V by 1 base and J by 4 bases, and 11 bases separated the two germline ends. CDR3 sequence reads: CASSLQGAGETQYF. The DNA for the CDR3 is TGTGCCAGCAGCTTGCAGGGAGCGGGAGAGACCCAGTACTTC.

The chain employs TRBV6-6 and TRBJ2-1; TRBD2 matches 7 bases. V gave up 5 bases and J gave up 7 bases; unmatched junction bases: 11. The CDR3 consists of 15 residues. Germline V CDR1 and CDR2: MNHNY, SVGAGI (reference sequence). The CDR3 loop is CASSDLTGGKNEQFF. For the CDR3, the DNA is TGTGCCAGCAGTGACTTAACGGGAGGTAAAAATGAGCAGTTCTTC.

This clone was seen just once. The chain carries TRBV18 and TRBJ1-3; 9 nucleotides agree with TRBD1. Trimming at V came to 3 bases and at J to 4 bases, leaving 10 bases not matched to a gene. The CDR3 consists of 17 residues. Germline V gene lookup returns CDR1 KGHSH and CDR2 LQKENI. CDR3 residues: CASSPFTDRGSGNTIYF. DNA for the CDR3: TGTGCCAGCTCACCCTTTACGGACAGGGGATCAGGAAACACCATATATTTT.

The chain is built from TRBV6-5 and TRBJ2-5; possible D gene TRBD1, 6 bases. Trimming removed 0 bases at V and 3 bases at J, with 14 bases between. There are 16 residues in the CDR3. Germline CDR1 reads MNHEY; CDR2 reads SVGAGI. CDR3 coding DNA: TGTGCCAGCAGTTACTCGAGCGCCAGGGGAAAAGAGACCCAGTACTTC. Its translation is CASSYSSARGKETQYF.

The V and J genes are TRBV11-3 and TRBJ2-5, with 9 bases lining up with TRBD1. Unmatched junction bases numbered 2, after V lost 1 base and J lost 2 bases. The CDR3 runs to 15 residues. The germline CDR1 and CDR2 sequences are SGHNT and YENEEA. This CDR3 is CASSLGGTGQETQYF. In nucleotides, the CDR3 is TGTGCCAGCAGCTTAGGTGGGACAGGGCAAGAGACCCAGTACTTC.

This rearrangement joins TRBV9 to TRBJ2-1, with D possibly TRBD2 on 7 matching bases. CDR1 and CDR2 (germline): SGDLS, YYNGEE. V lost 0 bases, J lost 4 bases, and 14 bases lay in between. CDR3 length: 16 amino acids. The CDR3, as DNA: TGTGCCAGCAGCGTAGGGGGGCTAGCGGCGTACAATGAGCAGTTCTTC. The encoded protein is CASSVGGLAAYNEQFF.

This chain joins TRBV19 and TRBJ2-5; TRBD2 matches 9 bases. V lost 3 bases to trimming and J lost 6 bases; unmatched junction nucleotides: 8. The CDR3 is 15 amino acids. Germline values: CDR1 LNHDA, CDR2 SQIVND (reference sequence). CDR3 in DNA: TGTGCCAGTAGTATTGGGCGGGAGGGCCAGCAGACCCAGTACTTC. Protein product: CASSIGREGQQTQYF.

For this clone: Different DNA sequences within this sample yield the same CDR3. In DNA, the CDR3 is TGCGCCAGCAGCCTGACTAGCGGGAGCCGGGACGAGCAGTACTTC. This encodes CASSLTSGSRDEQYF. The rearrangement links TRBV5-1 to TRBJ2-7, with 12 bases identical to TRBD2. J was trimmed by 5 bases and V by 4 bases; bases with no gene match: 7. This CDR3 has 15 amino acids. CDR1 and CDR2 from the germline V gene are SGHRS and YFSETQ.

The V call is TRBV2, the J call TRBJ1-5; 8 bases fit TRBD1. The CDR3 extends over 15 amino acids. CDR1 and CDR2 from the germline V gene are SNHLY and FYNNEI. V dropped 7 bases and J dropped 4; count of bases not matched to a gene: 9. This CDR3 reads CASKVHTGGNQPQHF. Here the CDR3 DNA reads TGTGCCAGCAAGGTCCACACAGGGGGAAATCAGCCCCAGCATTTT. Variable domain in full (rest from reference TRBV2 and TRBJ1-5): EPEVTQTPSHQVTQMGQEVILRCVPISNHLYFYWYRQILGQKVEFLVSFYNNEISEKSEIFDDQFSVERPDGSNFTLKIRSTKLEDSAMYFCASKVHTGGNQPQHFGDGTRLSIL.

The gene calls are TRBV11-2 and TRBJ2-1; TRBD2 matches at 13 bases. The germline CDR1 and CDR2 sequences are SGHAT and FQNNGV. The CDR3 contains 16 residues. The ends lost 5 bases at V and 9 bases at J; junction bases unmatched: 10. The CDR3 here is CASSPIGLAGVGEQFF. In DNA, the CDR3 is TGTGCCAGCAGCCCGATAGGACTAGCGGGAGTTGGTGAGCAGTTCTTC.